This T cell receptor beta chain comes out of a study of control samples from healthy donors and cancer patients. There are 20 residues in the CDR3. TCRdb's copy holds only in-frame clones and misses some; the assay was immunoSEQ multiplex PCR. In the table there are more than 10,000 clones, approximately 93% of which are singletons. This chain connects TRBV1 to TRBJ2-3; the D call of TRBD2 is as the table states it, not checked on the DNA. TRBV1 constitutes a pseudogene. Sequencing was carried out using PBMCs. This clonotype originated in a man aged 70 or older with head and neck cancer. The chain's CDR3 is CTSTPSGRLTGSASTDTQYF. The CDR3 coding sequence is TGCACCAGCACCCCCTCTGGACGGCTGACGGGGAGCGCGAGCACAGATACGCAGTATTTT.